Listed here is a single T cell receptor (beta chain). The antigen this receptor binds is unknown. No base quality information exists; no much larger clone differs at one position. This sample's time point label indicates: baseline before oral tofacitinib. Lesional scalp punch biopsies and peripheral blood were collected from alopecia areata patients. PBMCs were isolated by density centrifugation and stained for CD3, CD4 and CD8, and CD4+ and CD8+ T cells were sorted on a FACSAria. To prepare the library, the immunoSEQ multiplex PCR assay was applied. RNA was extracted from all samples and reverse transcribed into cDNA as template for TCR sequencing. First-strand cDNA was synthesized with SuperScript III using a 2:1 mix of oligo-dT and random hexamers. A synthetic immune receptor repertoire was used to assess amplification bias, and residual bias was removed computationally. As for the authors' bioinformatics: After raw reads were preprocessed to remove errors, the CDR3 was defined following IMGT conventions as running from the conserved cysteine to phenylalanine. To get clonality, Shannon entropy was normalized by log2 of the number of productive unique TCRs and the result was subtracted from 1. Scalp TCRbeta sequences were cross-referenced with sorted blood CD4 and CD8 repertoires so that the CD4 or CD8 identity of scalp clones could be inferred. TCRdb retrieved this table from immuneACCESS and kept in-frame rearrangements only. Not all clones are present; in checked studies, unresolved V genes account for under half, and no reason is known for the remainder. V, J and clone size are taken as reported in that table, and D and trimming were inferred from the DNA itself. The sample table holds roughly 180,000 clones, of which more than 60% were seen once. Over 1.5% of the sample is in the top ten clones.

The CDR3 runs 12 residues from the cysteine to the phenylalanine. Just the 36-base CDR3 DNA is kept, in frame starting at base 1. V is shortened by 6 bases, J by 1 base, and the region joining them spans 9 bases. From the germline V gene, CDR1 is SQVTM and CDR2 is ANQGSEA. This entry comes from a study of CD8+ T cells in alopecia areata listed by TCRdb under 2018. About the full investigation: Treated patients were enrolled in an open-label pilot trial of oral tofacitinib, 5 to 10 mg twice daily, for moderate-to-severe alopecia areata. Scalp clonality was compared across normal scalp (n=4), patchy alopecia areata scalp (n=8), and alopecia totalis/universalis scalp (n=8). The study used high-throughput TCRbeta sequencing to examine T cell clonal expansion in alopecia areata, in both the C3H/HeJ mouse model and human patients. In humans, TCRbeta sequencing was performed on scalp tissue and on sorted CD4+ and CD8+ peripheral blood T cells from healthy controls and from patients with patchy or totalis/universalis alopecia areata. Tofacitinib was administered for 6 to 18 months, and 6 months of follow-up off drug were then conducted to assess delayed response and recurrence. RNA came from the PAXgene miRNA kit for fixed scalp, the miRNeasy kit for PBMCs, and the RNeasy kit for mouse skin. TCRbeta CDR3 regions were amplified by immunoSEQ multiplex PCR with 35 Vbeta forward and 13 Jbeta reverse primers. Biopsies were taken from tofacitinib-treated patients at baseline and at 4 and 24 weeks of treatment, and a later scalp biopsy was taken in several of the tofacitinib-treated patients. General study outcomes and caveats: Shared TCR sequences between patients were less evident than in mice, which may be partly attributable to HLA diversity in the patient population. Unlike mouse skin, where gammadelta T cells dominate, normal human skin contains resident alphabeta T cells that get sequenced too, which complicates analysis of the scalp TCR repertoire. Compared with normal scalp, lesional scalp had higher clonality and more expanded CD8+ clones, particularly in alopecia totalis/universalis, a pattern that suggests antigenic drive.

This clonotype was obtained from a human donor with alopecia areata. Recombination joined TRBV29-1 with TRBJ1-1, with the identity of the D gene unclear. The material was CD4+ T cells sorted from blood, obtained at week 0. CDR3 sequence: CSVLIGNTEAFF. Read as DNA, the sequence is TGCAGCGTCCTAATTGGGAACACTGAAGCTTTCTTT. Outside the CDR3, residues come from the reference TRBV29-1 and TRBJ1-1 proteins, so the full variable domain is: SAVISQKPSRDICQRGTSLTIQCQVDSQVTMMFWYRQQPGQSLTLIATANQGSEATYESGFVIDKFPISRPNLTFSTLTVSNMSPEDSSIYLCSVLIGNTEAFFGQGTRLTVV.